A selection of T cell receptor beta chains follows, all from one sample in a study of CD8 T cells in ankylosing spondylitis. TCRdb fed the 5' RACE reads into MiXCR, producing one record per CDR3 protein. The data show 250,000 to 400,000 distinct CDR3 sequences, about 9.9% seen once. The sequencing sample was made of blood, either unsorted or a sorted T cell fraction (not recorded which). These receptor sequences come from a female donor with ankylosing spondylitis or in good health (not recorded which). Each CDR3 is given with its conserved first and last residue.

cdr3_aa j_call v_call
CSVSGASAVTDTQYF TRBJ2-3 TRBV29-1
CSAPAGANTEAFF TRBJ1-1 TRBV20-1
CASSLATGDEQYF TRBJ2-7 TRBV5-1
CASSQKGTPREYGYTF TRBJ1-2 TRBV28
CASSLLASGYEQYF TRBJ2-7 TRBV5-1
CASSLGSFGGGIQETQYF TRBJ2-5 TRBV5-1
CSAGDMEGFNTEAFF TRBJ1-1 TRBV20-1
CASSPPVDRDQPQHF TRBJ1-5 TRBV12-3/TRBV12-4
CASSPTAPSGNEQFF TRBJ2-1 TRBV27
CASSPFIRRMNTEAFF TRBJ1-1 TRBV12-3/TRBV12-4
CASSLGLGQTGELFF TRBJ2-2 TRBV5-1
CATSNGLAGARDTQYF TRBJ2-3 TRBV15
CASSDSTDTQYF TRBJ2-3 TRBV25-1
CASSLAVLGFYNEQFF TRBJ2-1 TRBV7-8
CASRPGRSSTDTQYF TRBJ2-3 TRBV7-2
CASNRADSPNTGELFF TRBJ2-2 TRBV5-1
CSARAPTDTQYF TRBJ2-3 TRBV20-1
CASSLSGTGFRPQHF TRBJ1-5 TRBV28